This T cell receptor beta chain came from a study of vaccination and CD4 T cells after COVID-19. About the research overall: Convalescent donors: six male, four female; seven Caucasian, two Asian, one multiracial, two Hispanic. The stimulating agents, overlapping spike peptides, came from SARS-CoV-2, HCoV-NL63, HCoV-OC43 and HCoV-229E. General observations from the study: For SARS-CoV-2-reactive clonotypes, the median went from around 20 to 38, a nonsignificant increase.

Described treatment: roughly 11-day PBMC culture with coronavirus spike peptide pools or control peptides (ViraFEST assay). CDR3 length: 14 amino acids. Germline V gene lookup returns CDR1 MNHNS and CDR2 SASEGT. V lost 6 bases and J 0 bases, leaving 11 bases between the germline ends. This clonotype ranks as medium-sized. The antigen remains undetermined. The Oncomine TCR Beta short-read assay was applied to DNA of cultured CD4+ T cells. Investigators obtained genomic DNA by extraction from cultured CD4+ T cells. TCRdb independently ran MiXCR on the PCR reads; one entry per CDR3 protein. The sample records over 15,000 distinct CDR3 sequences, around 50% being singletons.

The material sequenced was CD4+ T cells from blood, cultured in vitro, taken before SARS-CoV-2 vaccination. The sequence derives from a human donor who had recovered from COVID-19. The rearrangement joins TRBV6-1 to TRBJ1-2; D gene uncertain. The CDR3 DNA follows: TGTGCCAGCAGCCCAGCGGTCTCTAACTATGGCTACACCTTC. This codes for CASSPAVSNYGYTF.